A selection of T cell receptor beta chains follows, all from one sample in a study of shared clonotypes between healthy human individuals. The repertoire was sequenced with immunoSEQ multiplex PCR; TCRdb's copy has only in-frame clones and lacks some. The sample has some 2,500,000 clones, 85% to 95% seen once. The sequenced sample consisted of naive CD4+ T cells from PBMCs. The receptors originated from a man aged 18 to 29 in good health. Some clones in this sample may be carry-over from other donors' samples. CDR3s leave out the opening cysteine and the closing phenylalanine or tryptophan.

TRBJ2-2	TRBV5-8	13	ASRFGTGFTGELF
TRBJ2-3	TRBV7-9	11	ASSSVGTDTQY
TRBJ2-7	TRBV10-2	13	ASRLAGGLAYEQY
TRBJ1-4	TRBV5-1	11	ASSLEFGEKLF
TRBJ2-1	TRBV2	13	ASCLEGSPYNEQF
TRBJ2-1	TRBV5-6	11	ASSSRGYNEQF
TRBJ2-1	TRBV5-1	18	ASSLAGGSTSGSSYNEQF
TRBJ2-3	TRBV28	13	ASRLTAGSTDTQY
TRBJ2-7	TRBV2	11	ASTYQLSYEQY
TRBJ2-7	TRBV6-1	13	ASRLADQSSYEQY
TRBJ1-5	TRBV28	9	ASRNNQPQH
TRBJ1-4	TRBV15	14	ATSRDGTSTNEKLF
.	TRBV6-1	12	ASSDRDRSYEQY
TRBJ2-5	TRBV29-1	9	SVVVRQQGY
TRBJ2-7	TRBV6-5	13	ATRLVAGGLREQY
TRBJ2-4	TRBV7-3	12	ASSSGVGKNIQY
TRBJ1-5	TRBV19	14	ASKRGIDPSNQPQH
TRBJ1-4	TRBV19	13	ASTKGGTTNEKLF
TRBJ2-1	TRBV6-5	10	ASSTSGRSQF
TRBJ1-3	TRBV2	15	ASSVGGHLRSGNTIY
TRBJ2-2	TRBV7-3	13	ASSPQTGDAGELF
TRBJ2-1	TRBV20-1	9	SARDPGEQF
TRBJ1-4	TRBV5-4	12	ASSPQGGNEKLF
TRBJ1-5	TRBV19	14	ASRGWLRQGRQPQH
TRBJ1-1	TRBV5-6	12	ASSWGRGLAEAF
TRBJ2-7	TRBV7-3	11	ASSQWGGAEQY
TRBJ2-7	TRBV5-1	13	ASSKGGAQGYEQY
TRBJ1-4	TRBV5-1	12	ASSLGSFNEKLF
TRBJ2-1	TRBV5-1	12	ASSLGTGGGEQF
TRBJ1-1	TRBV29-1	12	SVETKGGQTEAF
TRBJ2-3	TRBV18	14	ASSPPGQGSTDTQY
TRBJ1-4	TRBV5-1	13	ASSPSGGIDEKLF
TRBJ2-5	TRBV6-5	14	ASSYLKTGFGKTQY
TRBJ1-1	TRBV6-1	12	ASSEMGTGGEAF
TRBJ2-3	TRBV6-5	11	ASRPDGTDTQY
TRBJ1-2	TRBV19	12	ASSILTDARGYT
TRBJ2-7	TRBV5-1	12	ASSWGQGAYEQY
TRBJ2-7	TRBV6-1	8	ASSRYEQY
TRBJ1-4	TRBV18	14	ASSPDRGPTNEKLF
TRBJ2-1	TRBV29-1	11	SARLDSYNEQF
TRBJ1-5	TRBV4-3	13	ASSLTGFGNQPQH
TRBJ1-1	TRBV5-1	13	ASSSDGNGFEHAF